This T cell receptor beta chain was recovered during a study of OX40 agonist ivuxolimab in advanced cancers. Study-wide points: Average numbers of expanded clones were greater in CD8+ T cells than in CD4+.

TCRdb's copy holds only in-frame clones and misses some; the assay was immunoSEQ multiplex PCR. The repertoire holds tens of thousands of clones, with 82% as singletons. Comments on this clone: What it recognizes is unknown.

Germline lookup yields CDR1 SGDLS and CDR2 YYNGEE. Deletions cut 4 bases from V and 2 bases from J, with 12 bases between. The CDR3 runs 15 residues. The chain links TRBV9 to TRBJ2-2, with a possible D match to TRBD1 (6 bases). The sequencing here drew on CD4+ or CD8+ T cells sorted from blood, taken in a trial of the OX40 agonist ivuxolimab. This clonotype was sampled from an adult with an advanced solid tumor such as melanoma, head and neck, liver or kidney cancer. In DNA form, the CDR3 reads TGTGCCAGCAGCAACCGGGACACCAACACCGGGGAGCTGTTTTTT. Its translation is CASSNRDTNTGELFF.